This entry describes one T cell receptor beta chain. Its specific antigen is unknown. It has no much larger one-base neighbor in the sample; base qualities were not kept. The sample carries other DNA sequences with the same CDR3. The sample originates from a study of graft-versus-host responses after intestinal transplantation (dated by TCRdb to 2020 to 2023). Notes on the research overall: Multivisceral, liver-intestinal, or isolated intestinal transplants were received by the recipients. Every recipient was given anti-thymocyte globulin induction, followed by roughly 3 years of maintenance tacrolimus and steroids. Bulk TCR-beta CDR3 sequencing was used to track graft-versus-host and host-versus-graft alloreactive T cell clones in the graft, circulation and bone marrow after intestinal transplantation. To identify alloreactive clones, pre-transplant mixed lymphocyte reaction products were sequenced and then compared with unstimulated pre-transplant donor and recipient T cells. Of the roughly 26 intestinal transplant recipients enrolled in the cohort, one of whom was a retransplant, a few patients without pretransplant specimens were excluded. Donor T cell macrochimerism was defined as a peak of at least 4% donor T cells among recipient peripheral blood mononuclear cells. Rather than being sequenced by the commercial service, samples from a few later patients were sequenced in-house on an Illumina MiSeq and processed with MiXCR.

There are 10 amino acids in the CDR3, from cysteine to phenylalanine inclusive. Here the CDR3 DNA is all that survives: 30 bases in frame from base 1. Between the V and J ends, shortened by 6 bases and 4 bases respectively, the junction contains 4 bases. Looking up the germline V gene yields CDR1 SQVTM and CDR2 ANQGSEA. On the study overall, not on this receptor specifically: The conclusions were limited by the relatively low number and heterogeneity of the intestinal transplant patients. GvH clones were detected in recipient bone marrow, and some appeared earlier in ileal mucosa or blood, consistent with an intestinal mucosal origin. High GvH to HvG T cell clonal ratios were observed in the allografts of patients with donor T cell macrochimerism. Peak levels of circulating GvH clones were associated with declines in HvG clones early after transplant.

Explained via the paper, the time point label denotes: cells obtained before transplantation from donor or recipient. CD3+CD4+ and CD3+CD8+ populations were FACS-sorted from unstimulated pre-transplant donor and recipient cells taken from spleen or lymph nodes. Library preparation used the immunoSEQ multiplex PCR assay. For most patients, genomic DNA was isolated with the Qiagen DNeasy Blood and Tissue Kit and sent frozen to Adaptive Biotechnologies for TCR sequencing. For most patients, genomic DNA was subjected to high-throughput TCR-beta CDR3 sequencing by Adaptive Biotechnologies. The authors processed their data as follows. TCR sequencing data were retrieved from Adaptive's ImmunoSEQ software for around 19 patients, whereas a few other patients were processed with MiXCR and VDJtools. CD4 versus CD8 sorting errors were corrected by removing sequences found in both subsets at a frequency ratio below 5:1. Because the origin of CDR3 nucleotide sequences shared between donor and recipient could not be assigned, those sequences were removed. Alloreactive clones required at least 2-fold expansion over unstimulated cells and minimum CFSE-low frequency of 0.002% (template counts) or 0.001% (read counts). Clones were considered mappable if detected in sequenced pre-transplant spleen, lymph node, or MLR CFSE-low populations of the donor or recipient. Cumulative frequency of alloreactive clones was calculated as a percentage of all sequences weighted by copy number. The immuneACCESS repertoire file appears here via TCRdb, limited to in-frame rearrangements. These files lack a portion of the clones; in checked studies, under half of the deficit traces to unresolved V genes, and the cause of the others is not known. V, J and clone size derive from that table, while D and trimming were established from the DNA sequence. This sample is represented by just over 85,000 clones; 85% to 95% of them were singletons. The top ten hold around 0.44% of the sample.

The receptor comes from a human donor who was the organ donor for an intestinal transplant. The input for sequencing was unstimulated CD8+ T cells sorted from spleen or lymph node cells, taken before transplant. The chain was built from TRBV29-1 and TRBJ2-1, with the D gene not clear enough to name. The base sequence is TGCAGCGTCGTTTACAATGAGCAGTTCTTC. Translated, it reads CSVVYNEQFF.